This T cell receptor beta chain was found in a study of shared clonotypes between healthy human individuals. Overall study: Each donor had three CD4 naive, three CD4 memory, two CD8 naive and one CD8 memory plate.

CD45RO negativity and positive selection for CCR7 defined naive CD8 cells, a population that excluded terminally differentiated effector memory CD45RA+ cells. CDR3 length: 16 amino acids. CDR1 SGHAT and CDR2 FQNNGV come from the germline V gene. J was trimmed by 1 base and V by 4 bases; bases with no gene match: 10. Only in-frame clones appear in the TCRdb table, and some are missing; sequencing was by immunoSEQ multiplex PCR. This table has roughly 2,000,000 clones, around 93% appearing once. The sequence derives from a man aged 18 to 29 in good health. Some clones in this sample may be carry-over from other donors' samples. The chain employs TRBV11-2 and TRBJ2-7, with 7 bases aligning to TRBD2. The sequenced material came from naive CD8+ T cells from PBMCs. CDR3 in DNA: TGTGCCAGCAGCTCCCGACGGGCGGGAGAGTCCTACGAGCAGTACTTC. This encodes CASSSRRAGESYEQYF.